The present entry profiles one T cell receptor beta chain with its context. All gene names here are mouse names. The sequenced fragment ends 4 residues before the CDR3 boundary, so the rest is inferred from the germline J gene. Different DNA sequences within this sample yield the same CDR3. These data belong to a study of CD8+ T cells in alopecia areata. RNA extraction and reverse transcription yielded cDNA as sequencing template. Profiled with immunoSEQ multiplex PCR; TCRdb holds only in-frame clones, not every one. The counts give 290,000 or so clones, none of them seen only once; 0.9% to 1.5% is held by the top ten. Cutaneous lymph nodes were pooled and cells sorted by CD4, CD8alpha, NKG2D, NKG2ACE and more. Germline V gene lookup returns CDR1 NNHDY and CDR2 SYVADS. Trimming at V came to 3 bases and at J to 3 bases, leaving 4 bases not matched to a gene. The CDR3 totals 14 residues.

This chain links TRBV13-3 with TRBJ1-2; TRBD1 agrees at 8 bases. The TCR comes from a C3H/HeJ mouse with alopecia areata. Strain haplotype at MHC: H2-k. Sequencing was done on a sample of CD4+ T cells sorted from a lymph node. CDR3 DNA, as far as it was read: TGTGCCAGCAGTGGTCAGGGGGCAGACTCC. This gives the protein CASSGQGADS. The complete CDR3 sequence is CASSGQGADSDYTF.